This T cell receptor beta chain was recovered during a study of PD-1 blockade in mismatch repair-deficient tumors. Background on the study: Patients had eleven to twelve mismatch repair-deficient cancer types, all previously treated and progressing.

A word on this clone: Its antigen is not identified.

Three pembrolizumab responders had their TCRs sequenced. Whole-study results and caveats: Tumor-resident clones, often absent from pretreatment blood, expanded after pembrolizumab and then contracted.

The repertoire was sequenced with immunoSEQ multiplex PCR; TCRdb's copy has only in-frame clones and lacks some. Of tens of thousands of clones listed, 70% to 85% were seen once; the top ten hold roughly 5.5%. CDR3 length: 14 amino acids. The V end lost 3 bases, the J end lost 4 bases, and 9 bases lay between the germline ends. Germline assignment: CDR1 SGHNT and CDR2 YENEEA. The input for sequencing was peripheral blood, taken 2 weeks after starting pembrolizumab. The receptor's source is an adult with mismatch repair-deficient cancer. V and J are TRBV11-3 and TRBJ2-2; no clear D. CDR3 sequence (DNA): TGTGCCAGCAGCTTTATGGATTTCACCGGGGAGCTGTTTTTT. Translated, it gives CASSFMDFTGELFF.